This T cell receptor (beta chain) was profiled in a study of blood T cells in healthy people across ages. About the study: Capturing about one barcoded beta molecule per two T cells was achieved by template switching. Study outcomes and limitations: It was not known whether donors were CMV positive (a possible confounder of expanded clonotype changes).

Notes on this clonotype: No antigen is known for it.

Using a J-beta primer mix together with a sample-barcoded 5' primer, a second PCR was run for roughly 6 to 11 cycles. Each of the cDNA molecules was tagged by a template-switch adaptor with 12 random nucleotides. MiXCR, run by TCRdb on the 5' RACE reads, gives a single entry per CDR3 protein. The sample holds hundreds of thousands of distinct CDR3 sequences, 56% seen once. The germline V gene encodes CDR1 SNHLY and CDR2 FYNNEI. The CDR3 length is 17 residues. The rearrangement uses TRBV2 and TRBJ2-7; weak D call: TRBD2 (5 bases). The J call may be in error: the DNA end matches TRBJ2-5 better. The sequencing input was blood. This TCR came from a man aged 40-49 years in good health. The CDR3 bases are TGTGCCAGCAGTGACTCTACGAGGGCCTCAGCGGAAGAGACCCAGTACTTC. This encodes CASSDSTRASAEETQYF.